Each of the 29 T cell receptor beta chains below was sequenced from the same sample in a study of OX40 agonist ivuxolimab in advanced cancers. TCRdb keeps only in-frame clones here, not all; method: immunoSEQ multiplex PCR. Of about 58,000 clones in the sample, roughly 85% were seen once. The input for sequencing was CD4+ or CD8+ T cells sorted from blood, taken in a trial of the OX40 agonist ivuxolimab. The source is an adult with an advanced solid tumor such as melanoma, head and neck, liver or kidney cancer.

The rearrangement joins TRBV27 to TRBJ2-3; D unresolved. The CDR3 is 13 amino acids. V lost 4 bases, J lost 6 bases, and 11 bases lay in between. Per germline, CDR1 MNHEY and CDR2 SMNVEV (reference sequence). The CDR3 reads CASSSRPRDTQYF. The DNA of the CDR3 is TGTGCCAGCAGTTCTCGGCCTCGGGATACGCAGTATTTT.

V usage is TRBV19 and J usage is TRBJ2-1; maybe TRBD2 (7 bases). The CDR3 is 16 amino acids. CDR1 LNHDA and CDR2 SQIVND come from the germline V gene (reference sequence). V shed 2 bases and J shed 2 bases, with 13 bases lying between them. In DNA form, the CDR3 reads TGTGCCAGTAGTATACGGGGCGGGGGCGCCTACAATGAGCAGTTCTTC. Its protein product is CASSIRGGGAYNEQFF.

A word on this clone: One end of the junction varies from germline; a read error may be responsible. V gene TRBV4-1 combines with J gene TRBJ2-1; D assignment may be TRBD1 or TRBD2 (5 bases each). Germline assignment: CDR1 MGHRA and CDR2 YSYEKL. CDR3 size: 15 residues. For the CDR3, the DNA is TGCGTCAGCAGCCAAGATCAAAGGGACCCCAATGAGCAGTTCTTC. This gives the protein CVSSQDQRDPNEQFF.

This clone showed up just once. CDR3 region: CASSFRDGFERSYEQYF. The CDR3 nucleotides read TGTGCCAGCAGCTTCAGGGACGGGTTCGAACGCTCCTACGAGCAGTACTTC. This rearrangement joins TRBV7-9 to TRBJ2-5; either TRBD1 or TRBD2 may supply D (5 bases each). The J call may be wrong; the DNA end is better matched by TRBJ2-7. CDR1 is SEHNR, CDR2 FQNEAQ, per germline (reference sequence). CDR3 length: 17 amino acids.

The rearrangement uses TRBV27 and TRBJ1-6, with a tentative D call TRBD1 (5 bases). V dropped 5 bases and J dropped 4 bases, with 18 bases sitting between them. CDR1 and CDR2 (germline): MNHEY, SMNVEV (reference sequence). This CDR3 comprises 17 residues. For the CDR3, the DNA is TGTGCCAGCAGTATAGTCCTAATGGGACGGTATAATTCACCCCTCCACTTT. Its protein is CASSIVLMGRYNSPLHF.

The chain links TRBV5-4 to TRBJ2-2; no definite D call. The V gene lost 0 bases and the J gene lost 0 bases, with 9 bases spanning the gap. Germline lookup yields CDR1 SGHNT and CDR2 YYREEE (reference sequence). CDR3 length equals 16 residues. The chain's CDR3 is CASSLELMANTGELFF. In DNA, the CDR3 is TGTGCCAGCAGCTTGGAGCTCATGGCGAACACCGGGGAGCTGTTTTTT.

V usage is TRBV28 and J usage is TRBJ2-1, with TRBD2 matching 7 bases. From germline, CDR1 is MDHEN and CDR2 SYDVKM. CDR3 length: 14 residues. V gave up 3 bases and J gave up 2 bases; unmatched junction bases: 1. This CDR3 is CASSLGGTYNEQFF. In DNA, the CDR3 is TGTGCCAGCAGTTTGGGGGGGACCTACAATGAGCAGTTCTTC. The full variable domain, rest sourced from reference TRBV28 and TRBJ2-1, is DVKVTQSSRYLVKRTGEKVFLECVQDMDHENMFWYRQDPGLGLRLIYFSYDVKMKEKGDIPEGYSVSREKKERFSLILESASTNQTSMYLCASSLGGTYNEQFFGPGTRLTVL.

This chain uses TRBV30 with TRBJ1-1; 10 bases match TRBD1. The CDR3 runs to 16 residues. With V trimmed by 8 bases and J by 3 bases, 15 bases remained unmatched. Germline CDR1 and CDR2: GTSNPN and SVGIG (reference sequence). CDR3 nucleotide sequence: TGTGCCCGGTCTGCTTCGGGACAGGGGTTTTACACTGAAGCTTTCTTT. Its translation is CARSASGQGFYTEAFF. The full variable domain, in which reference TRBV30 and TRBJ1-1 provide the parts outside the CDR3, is SQTIHQWPATLVQPVGSPLSLECTVEGTSNPNLYWYRQAAGRGLQLLFYSVGIGQISSEVPQNLSASRPQDRQFILSSKKLLLSDSGFYLCARSASGQGFYTEAFFGQGTRLTVV.

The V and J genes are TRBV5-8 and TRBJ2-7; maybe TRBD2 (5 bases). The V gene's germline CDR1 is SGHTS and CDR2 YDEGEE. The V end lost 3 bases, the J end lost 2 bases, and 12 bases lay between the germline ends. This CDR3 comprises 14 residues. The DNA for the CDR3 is TGTGCCAGCAGCTACCCGGGGATTACCTACGAGCAGTACTTC. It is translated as CASSYPGITYEQYF. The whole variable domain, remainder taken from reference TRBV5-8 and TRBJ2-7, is EAGVTQSPTHLIKTRGQQATLRCSPISGHTSVYWYQQALGLGLQFLLWYDEGEERNRGNFPPRFSGRQFPNYSSELNVNALELEDSALYLCASSYPGITYEQYFGPGTRLTVT.

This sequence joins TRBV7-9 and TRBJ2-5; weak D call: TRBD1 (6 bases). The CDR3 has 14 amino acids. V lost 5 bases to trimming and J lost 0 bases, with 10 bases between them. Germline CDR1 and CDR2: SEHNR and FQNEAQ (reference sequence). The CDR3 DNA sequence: TGTGCCAGCAGCCTGGACAGCTACCAAGAGACCCAGTACTTC. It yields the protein CASSLDSYQETQYF.

The CDR3 DNA is TGCGCCAGCAGCTGGGACAGGGGGGACACCGGGGAGCTGTTTTTT. Residues: CASSWDRGDTGELFF. The chain employs TRBV5-1 and TRBJ2-2; 11 nucleotides agree with TRBD1. Germline V gene sequence: CDR1 SGHRS, CDR2 YFSETQ. V lost 3 bases and J lost 3; bases outside the gene matches: 1. This CDR3 is built from 15 residues. The complete variable domain, with remaining parts taken from reference TRBV5-1 and TRBJ2-2, reads KAGVTQTPRYLIKTRGQQVTLSCSPISGHRSVSWYQQTPGQGLQFLFEYFSETQRNKGNFPGRFSGRQFSNSRSEMNVSTLELGDSALYLCASSWDRGDTGELFFGEGSRLTVL.

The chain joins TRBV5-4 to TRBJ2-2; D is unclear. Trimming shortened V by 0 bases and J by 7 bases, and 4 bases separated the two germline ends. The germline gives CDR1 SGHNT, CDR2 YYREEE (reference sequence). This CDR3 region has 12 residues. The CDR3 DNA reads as TGTGCCAGCAGCTTGGAGGGCGGGGAGCTGTTTTTT. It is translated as CASSLEGGELFF.

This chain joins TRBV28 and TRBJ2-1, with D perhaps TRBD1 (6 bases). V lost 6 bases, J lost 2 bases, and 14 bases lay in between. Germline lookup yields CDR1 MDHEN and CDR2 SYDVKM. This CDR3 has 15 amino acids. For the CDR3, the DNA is TGTGCCAGCAGAAAGGGCAGGGGCCCCTACAATGAGCAGTTCTTC. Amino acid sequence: CASRKGRGPYNEQFF.

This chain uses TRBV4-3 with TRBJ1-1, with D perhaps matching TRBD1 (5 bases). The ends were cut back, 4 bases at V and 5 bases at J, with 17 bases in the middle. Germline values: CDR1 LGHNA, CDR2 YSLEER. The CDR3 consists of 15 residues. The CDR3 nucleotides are TGCGCCAGCAGCCCGGGGGGAGGGAAGGGAACTGAAGCTTTCTTT. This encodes CASSPGGGKGTEAFF.

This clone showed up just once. The CDR3 is CASGFSTDTQYF. CDR3 nucleotide sequence: TGTGCCAGCGGATTTAGCACAGATACGCAGTATTTT. The J gene is TRBJ2-3, the V gene TRBV7-2; D unresolved. The CDR3 is made up of 12 amino acids. Germline V gene data show CDR1 as SGHTA and CDR2 as FQGNSA. V was cut by 8 bases and J by 0 bases, with 6 bases left in between.

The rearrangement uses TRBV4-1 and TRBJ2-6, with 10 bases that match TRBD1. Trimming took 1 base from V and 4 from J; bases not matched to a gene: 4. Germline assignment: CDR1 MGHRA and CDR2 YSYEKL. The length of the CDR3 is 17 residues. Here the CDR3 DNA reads TGCGCCAGCAGCCAAGGACAGGGGGCGCGGGGGGCCAACGTCCTGACTTTC. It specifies CASSQGQGARGANVLTF.

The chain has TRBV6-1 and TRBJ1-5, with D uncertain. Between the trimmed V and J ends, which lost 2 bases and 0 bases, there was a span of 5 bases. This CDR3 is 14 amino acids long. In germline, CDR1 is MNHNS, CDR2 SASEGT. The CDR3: CASSEFSSNQPQHF. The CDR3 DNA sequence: TGTGCCAGCAGTGAATTTAGTAGCAATCAGCCCCAGCATTTT.

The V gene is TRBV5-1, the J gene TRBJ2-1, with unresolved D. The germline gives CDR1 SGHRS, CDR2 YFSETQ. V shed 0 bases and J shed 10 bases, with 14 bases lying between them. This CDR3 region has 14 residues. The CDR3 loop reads CASSLAIEPQEQFF. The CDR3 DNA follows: TGCGCCAGCAGCTTGGCCATCGAGCCGCAGGAGCAGTTCTTC.

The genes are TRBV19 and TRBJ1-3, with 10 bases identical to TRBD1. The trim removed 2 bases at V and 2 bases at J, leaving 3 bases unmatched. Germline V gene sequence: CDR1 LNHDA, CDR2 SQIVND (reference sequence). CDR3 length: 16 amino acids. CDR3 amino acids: CASSIPGQGPGNTIYF. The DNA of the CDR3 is TGTGCCAGTAGTATACCGGGACAGGGGCCTGGAAACACCATATATTTT.

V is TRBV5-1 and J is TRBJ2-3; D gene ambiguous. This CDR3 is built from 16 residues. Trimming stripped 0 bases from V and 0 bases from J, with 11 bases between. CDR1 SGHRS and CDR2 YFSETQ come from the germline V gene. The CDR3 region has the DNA TGCGCCAGCAGCTTGGGGGCAGCTCGGAGCACAGATACGCAGTATTTT. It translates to CASSLGAARSTDTQYF.

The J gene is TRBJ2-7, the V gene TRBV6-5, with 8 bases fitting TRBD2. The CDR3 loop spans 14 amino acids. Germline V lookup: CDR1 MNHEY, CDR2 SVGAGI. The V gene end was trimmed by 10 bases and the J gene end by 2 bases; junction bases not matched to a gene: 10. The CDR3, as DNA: TGTGCCATCGTGGGAGCGGGGGCCGCCTACGAGCAGTACTTC. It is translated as CAIVGAGAAYEQYF.

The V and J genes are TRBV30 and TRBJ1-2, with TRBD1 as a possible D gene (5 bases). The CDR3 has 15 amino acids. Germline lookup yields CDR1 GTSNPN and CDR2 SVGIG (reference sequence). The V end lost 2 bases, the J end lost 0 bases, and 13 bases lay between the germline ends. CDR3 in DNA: TGTGCCTGGAGTACCCCGGGGGGGGCTAACTATGGCTACACCTTC. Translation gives CAWSTPGGANYGYTF. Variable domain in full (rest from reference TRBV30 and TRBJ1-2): SQTIHQWPATLVQPVGSPLSLECTVEGTSNPNLYWYRQAAGRGLQLLFYSVGIGQISSEVPQNLSASRPQDRQFILSSKKLLLSDSGFYLCAWSTPGGANYGYTFGSGTRLTVV.

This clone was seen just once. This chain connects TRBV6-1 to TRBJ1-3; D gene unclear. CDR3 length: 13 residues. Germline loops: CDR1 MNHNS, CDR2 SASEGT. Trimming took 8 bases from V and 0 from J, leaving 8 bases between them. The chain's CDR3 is CASGRDSGNTIYF. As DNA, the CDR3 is TGTGCCAGCGGGAGGGACTCTGGAAACACCATATATTTT.

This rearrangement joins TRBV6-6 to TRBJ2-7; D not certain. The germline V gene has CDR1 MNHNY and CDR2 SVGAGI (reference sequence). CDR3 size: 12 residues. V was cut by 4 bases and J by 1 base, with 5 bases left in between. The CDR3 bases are TGTGCCAGCAGTTCCGATTCCTACGAGCAGTACTTC. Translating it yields CASSSDSYEQYF.

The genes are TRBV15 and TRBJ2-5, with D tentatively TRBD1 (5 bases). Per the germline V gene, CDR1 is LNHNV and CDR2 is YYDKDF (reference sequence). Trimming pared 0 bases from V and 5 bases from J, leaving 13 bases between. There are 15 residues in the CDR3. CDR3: CATSRDPGPGETQYF. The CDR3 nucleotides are TGTGCCACCAGCAGAGACCCAGGCCCAGGGGAGACCCAGTACTTC.

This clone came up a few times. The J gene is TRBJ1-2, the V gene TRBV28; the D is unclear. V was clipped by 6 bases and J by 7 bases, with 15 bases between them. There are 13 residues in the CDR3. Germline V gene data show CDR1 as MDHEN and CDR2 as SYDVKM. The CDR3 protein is CASSSSMERGYTF. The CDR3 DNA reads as TGTGCCAGCAGCTCATCCATGGAACGTGGCTACACCTTC.

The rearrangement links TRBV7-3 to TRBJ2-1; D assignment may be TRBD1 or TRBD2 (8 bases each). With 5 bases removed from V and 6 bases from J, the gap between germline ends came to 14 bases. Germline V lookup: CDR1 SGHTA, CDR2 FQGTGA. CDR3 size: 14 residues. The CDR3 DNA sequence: TGTGCCAGCAGCCGGACAGGGACTAGCAATGAGCAGTTCTTC. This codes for CASSRTGTSNEQFF.

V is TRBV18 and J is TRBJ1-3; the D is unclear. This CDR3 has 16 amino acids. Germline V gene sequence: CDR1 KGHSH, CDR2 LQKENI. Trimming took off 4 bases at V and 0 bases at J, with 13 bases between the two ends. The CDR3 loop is CASSLPTGFSGNTIYF. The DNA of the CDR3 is TGTGCCAGCTCACTACCGACGGGGTTCTCTGGAAACACCATATATTTT. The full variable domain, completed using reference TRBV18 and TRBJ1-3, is NAGVMQNPRHLVRRRGQEARLRCSPMKGHSHVYWYRQLPEEGLKFMVYLQKENIIDESGMPKERFSAEFPKEGPSILRIQQVVRGDSAAYFCASSLPTGFSGNTIYFGEGSWLTVV.

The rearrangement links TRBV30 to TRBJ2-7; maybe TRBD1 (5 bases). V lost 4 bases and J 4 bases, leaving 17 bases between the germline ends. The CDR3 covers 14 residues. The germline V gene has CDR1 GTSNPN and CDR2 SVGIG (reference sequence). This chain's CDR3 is CAWTVGFRAYEQYF. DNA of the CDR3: TGTGCCTGGACCGTCGGTTTCAGGGCGTACGAGCAGTACTTC.